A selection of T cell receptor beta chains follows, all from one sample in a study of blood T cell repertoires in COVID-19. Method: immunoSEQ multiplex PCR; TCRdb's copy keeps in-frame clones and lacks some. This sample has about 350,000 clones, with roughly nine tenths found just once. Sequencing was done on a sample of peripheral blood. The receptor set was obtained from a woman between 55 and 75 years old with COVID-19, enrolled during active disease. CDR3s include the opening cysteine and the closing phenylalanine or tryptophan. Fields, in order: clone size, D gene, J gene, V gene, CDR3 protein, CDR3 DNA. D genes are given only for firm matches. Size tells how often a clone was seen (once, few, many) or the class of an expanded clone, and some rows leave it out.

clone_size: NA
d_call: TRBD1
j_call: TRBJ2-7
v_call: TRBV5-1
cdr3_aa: CASSSGQGASVVYEQYF
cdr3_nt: TGCGCCAGCAGTTCCGGACAGGGGGCGTCTGTGGTCTACGAGCAGTACTTC

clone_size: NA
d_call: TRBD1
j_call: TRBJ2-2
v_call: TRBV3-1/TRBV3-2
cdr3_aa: CASSPGTGGGLPGELFF
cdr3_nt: TGTGCCAGCAGCCCCGGGACAGGGGGCGGTCTGCCCGGGGAGCTGTTTTTT

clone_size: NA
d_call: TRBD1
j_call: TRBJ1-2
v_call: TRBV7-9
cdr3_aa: CASSSGTGDGYTF
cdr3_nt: TGTGCCAGCAGCTCCGGGACAGGGGATGGCTACACCTTC

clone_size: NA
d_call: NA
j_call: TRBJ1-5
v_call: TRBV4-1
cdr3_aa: CASSRVPQGQSNQPQHF
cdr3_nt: TGCGCCAGCAGCCGAGTGCCCCAGGGACAAAGCAATCAGCCCCAGCATTTT

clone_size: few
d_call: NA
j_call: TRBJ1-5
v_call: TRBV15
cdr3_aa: CATSRDRAQPQHF
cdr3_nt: TGTGCCACCAGCAGAGACAGGGCTCAGCCCCAGCATTTT

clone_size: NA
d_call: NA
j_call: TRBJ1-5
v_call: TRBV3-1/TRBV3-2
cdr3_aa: CASSRTQGQPQHF
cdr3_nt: TGTGCCAGCAGCCGAACCCAGGGTCAGCCCCAGCATTTT

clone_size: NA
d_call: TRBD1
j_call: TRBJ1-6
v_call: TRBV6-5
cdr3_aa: CASSSTGDVSPLHF
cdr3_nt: TGTGCCAGCAGTTCGACAGGGGACGTTTCACCCCTCCACTTT

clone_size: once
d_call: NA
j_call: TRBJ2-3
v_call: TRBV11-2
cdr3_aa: CASSLIPLGGGSDTQYF
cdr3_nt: TGTGCCAGCAGCTTAATACCCCTAGGGGGGGGCTCAGATACGCAGTATTTT

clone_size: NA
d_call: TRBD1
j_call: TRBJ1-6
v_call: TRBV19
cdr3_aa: CASTATGYRNSPLHF
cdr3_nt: TGTGCCAGTACCGCGACAGGGTACAGGAATTCACCCCTCCACTTT

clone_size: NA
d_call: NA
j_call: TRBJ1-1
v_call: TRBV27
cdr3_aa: CASSLRGQNTEAFF
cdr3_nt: TGTGCCAGCAGTCTCAGGGGCCAGAACACTGAAGCTTTCTTT

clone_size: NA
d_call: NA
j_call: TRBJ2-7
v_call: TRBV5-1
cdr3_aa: CASSPGAGAPYEQYF
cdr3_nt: TGCGCCAGCAGCCCTGGGGCAGGGGCCCCCTACGAGCAGTACTTC

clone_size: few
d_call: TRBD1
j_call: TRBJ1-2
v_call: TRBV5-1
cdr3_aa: CASSLVEGAKLYGYTF
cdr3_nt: TGCGCCAGCAGCTTGGTGGAGGGGGCAAAGTTATATGGCTACACCTTC

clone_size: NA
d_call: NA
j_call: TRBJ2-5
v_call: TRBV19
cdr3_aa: CASSMGGRTQETQYF
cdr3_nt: TGTGCCAGTAGTATGGGAGGCCGGACTCAAGAGACCCAGTACTTC

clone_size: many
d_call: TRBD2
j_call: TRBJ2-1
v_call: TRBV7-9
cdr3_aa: CASSIGTSVLSYNEQFF
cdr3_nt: TGTGCCAGCAGCATCGGGACTAGCGTTCTCTCCTACAATGAGCAGTTCTTC

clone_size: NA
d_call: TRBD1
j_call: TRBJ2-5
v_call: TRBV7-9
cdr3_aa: CASSYGQGQETQYF
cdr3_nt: TGTGCCAGCAGCTACGGACAGGGCCAGGAGACCCAGTACTTC

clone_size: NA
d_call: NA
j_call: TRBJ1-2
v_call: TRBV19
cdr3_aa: CASTSTNYGYTF
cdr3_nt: TGTGCCAGTACGTCTACTAACTATGGCTACACCTTC

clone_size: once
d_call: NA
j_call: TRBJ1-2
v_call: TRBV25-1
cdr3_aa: CASSDSGSAGYGYTF
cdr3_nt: TGTGCCAGCAGTGACTCAGGATCGGCGGGCTATGGCTACACCTTC

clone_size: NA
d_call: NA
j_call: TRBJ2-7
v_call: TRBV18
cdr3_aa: CASSPTGHQPIEQYF
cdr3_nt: TGTGCCAGCTCACCCACAGGACACCAACCCATCGAGCAGTACTTC

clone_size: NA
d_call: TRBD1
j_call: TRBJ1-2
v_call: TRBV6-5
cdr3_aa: CASRQGQAYGYTF
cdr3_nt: TGTGCCAGCAGACAAGGACAGGCCTATGGCTACACCTTC

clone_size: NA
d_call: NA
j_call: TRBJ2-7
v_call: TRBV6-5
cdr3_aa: CASSVRKTYEQYF
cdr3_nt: TGTGCCAGCAGCGTGCGTAAGACCTACGAGCAGTACTTC

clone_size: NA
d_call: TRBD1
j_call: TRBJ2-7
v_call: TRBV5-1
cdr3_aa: CASSLNPDRDYEQYF
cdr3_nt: TGCGCCAGCAGCTTGAACCCCGACAGGGACTACGAGCAGTACTTC

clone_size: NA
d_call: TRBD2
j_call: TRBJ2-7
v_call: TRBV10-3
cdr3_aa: CAISGLAGAYEQYF
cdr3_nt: TGTGCCATCAGTGGACTAGCGGGGGCATACGAGCAGTACTTC

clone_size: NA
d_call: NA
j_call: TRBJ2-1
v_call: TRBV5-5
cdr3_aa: CASSLVASSYNEQFF
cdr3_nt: TGTGCCAGCAGCTTGGTCGCGAGCTCCTACAATGAGCAGTTCTTC

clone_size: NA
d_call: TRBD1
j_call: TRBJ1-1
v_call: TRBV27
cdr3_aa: CASATGGRTEAFF
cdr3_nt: TGTGCCAGCGCGACAGGGGGTCGCACTGAAGCTTTCTTT

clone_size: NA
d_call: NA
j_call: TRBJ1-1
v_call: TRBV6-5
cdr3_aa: CASSQGRRTEAFF
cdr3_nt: TGTGCCAGCAGCCAGGGGAGAAGGACTGAAGCTTTCTTT

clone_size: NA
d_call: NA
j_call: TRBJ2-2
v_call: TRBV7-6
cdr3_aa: CAVQGRTGELFF
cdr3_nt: TGTGCCGTTCAGGGGCGGACCGGGGAGCTGTTTTTT

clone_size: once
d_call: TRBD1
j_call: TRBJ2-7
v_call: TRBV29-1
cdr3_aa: CSVGPGQFSYEQYF
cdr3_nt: TGCAGCGTTGGCCCGGGACAGTTCTCCTACGAGCAGTACTTC

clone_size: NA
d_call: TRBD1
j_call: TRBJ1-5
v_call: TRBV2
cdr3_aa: CASSGPGQNQPQHF
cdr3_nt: TGTGCCAGCAGTGGCCCGGGACAGAATCAGCCCCAGCATTTT

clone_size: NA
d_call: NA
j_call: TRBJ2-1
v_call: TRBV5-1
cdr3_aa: CASSETQGPVRTSNEQFF
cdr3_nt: TGCGCCAGCAGCGAAACTCAGGGGCCCGTCAGGACTAGCAATGAGCAGTTCTTC

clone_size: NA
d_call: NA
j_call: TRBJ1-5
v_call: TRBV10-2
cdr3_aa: CASSEPDSGQPQHF
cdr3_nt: TGCGCCAGCAGTGAGCCGGACAGCGGACAGCCCCAGCATTTT

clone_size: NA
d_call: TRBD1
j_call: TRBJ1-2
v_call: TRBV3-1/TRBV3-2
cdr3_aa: CASSQGPGQEAGGYTF
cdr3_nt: TGTGCCAGCAGCCAAGGTCCGGGACAGGAGGCGGGTGGCTACACCTTC

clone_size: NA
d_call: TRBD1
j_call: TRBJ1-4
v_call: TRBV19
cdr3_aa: CASSMGTGGNYEKLFF
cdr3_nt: TGTGCCAGTAGTATGGGGACAGGGGGCAACTATGAAAAACTGTTTTTT

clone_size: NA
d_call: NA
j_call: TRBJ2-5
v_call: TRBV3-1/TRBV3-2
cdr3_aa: CASSPSFDRETQYF
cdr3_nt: TGTGCCAGCAGCCCCTCCTTCGACAGAGAGACCCAGTACTTC

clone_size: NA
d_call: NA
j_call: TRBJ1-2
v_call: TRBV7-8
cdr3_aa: CASSLGRTANYGYTF
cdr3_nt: TGTGCCAGCAGCTTAGGGCGGACAGCTAACTATGGCTACACCTTC

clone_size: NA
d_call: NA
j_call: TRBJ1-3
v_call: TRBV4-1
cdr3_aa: CASSRGRGSGNTIYF
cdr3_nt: TGCGCCAGCAGCCGAGGACGGGGCTCTGGAAACACCATATATTTT

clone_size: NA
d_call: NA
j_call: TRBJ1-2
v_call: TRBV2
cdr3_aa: CASSEGGPGYGYTF
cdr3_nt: TGTGCCAGCAGTGAAGGGGGGCCGGGCTATGGCTACACCTTC

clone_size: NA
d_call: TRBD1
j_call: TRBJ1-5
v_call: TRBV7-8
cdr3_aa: CASSLGGTVNQPQHF
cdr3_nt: TGTGCCAGCAGCTTAGGCGGGACAGTGAATCAGCCCCAGCATTTT

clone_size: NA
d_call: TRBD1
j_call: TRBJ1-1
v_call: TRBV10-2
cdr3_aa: CASSRQGVNTEAFF
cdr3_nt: TGCGCCAGCAGTAGACAGGGGGTTAACACTGAAGCTTTCTTT

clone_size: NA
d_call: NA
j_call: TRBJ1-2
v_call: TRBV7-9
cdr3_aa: CASSARTEGYGYTF
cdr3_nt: TGTGCCAGCAGCGCCCGGACGGAGGGCTATGGCTACACCTTC

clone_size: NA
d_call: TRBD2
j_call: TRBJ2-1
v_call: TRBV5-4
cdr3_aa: CASSLGHSGGENEQFF
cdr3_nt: TGTGCCAGCAGCTTGGGACATAGCGGGGGGGAGAATGAGCAGTTCTTC

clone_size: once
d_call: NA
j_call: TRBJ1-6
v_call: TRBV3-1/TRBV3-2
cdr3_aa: CASSRREYNSPLHF
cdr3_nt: TGTGCCAGCAGCCGCCGGGAGTATAATTCACCCCTCCACTTT

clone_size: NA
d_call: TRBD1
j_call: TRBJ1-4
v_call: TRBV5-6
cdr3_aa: CASNRDRGRGKLFF
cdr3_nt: TGTGCCAGCAACCGGGACAGGGGGCGCGGAAAACTGTTTTTT

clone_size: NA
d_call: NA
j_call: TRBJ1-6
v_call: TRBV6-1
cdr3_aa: CASSDHPGLPLHF
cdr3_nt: TGTGCCAGCAGTGACCATCCAGGACTCCCCCTCCACTTT

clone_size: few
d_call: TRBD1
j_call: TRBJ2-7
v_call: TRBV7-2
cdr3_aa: CASSQGANGPYEQYF
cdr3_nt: TGTGCCAGCAGCCAGGGGGCAAATGGACCCTACGAGCAGTACTTC

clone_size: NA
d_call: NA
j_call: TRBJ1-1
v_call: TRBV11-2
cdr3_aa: CASSRPRTAEDGVAFF
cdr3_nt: TGTGCCAGCAGCCGACCTCGGACAGCGGAAGACGGGGTAGCTTTCTTT

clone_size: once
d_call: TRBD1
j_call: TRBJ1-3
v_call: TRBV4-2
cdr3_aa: CASSQEGWQGASGNTIYF
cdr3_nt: TGTGCCAGCAGCCAAGAGGGTTGGCAGGGGGCCTCTGGAAACACCATATATTTT

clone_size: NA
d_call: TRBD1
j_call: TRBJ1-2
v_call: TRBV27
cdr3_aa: CASSLSGRGNYGYTF
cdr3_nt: TGTGCCAGCAGTTTATCAGGCAGGGGGAACTATGGCTACACCTTC

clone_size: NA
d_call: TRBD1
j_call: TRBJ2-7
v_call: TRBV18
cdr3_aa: CASSPAGQGGYEQYF
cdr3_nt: TGTGCCAGCTCACCAGCGGGACAGGGGGGCTACGAGCAGTACTTC

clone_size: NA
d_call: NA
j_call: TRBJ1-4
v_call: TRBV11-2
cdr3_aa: CASSLRPIGTNEKLFF
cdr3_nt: TGTGCCAGCAGCTTACGACCAATCGGGACTAATGAAAAACTGTTTTTT

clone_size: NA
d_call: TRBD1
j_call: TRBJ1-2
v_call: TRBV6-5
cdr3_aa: CASRLQGATVLGYTF
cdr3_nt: TGTGCCAGCAGACTCCAGGGGGCGACAGTCTTAGGCTACACCTTC

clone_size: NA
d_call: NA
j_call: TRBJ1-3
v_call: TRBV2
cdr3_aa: CASSGTFNTIYF
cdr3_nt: TGTGCCAGCAGCGGGACATTTAACACCATATATTTT

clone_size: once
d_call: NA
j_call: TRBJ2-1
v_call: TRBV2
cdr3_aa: CASSTDRSSYNEQFF
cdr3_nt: TGTGCCAGCAGTACCGACAGGAGCTCCTACAATGAGCAGTTCTTC

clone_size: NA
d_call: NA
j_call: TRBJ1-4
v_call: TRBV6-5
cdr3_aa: CASSYSTPTTNEKLFF
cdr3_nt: TGTGCCAGCAGTTACTCTACACCCACAACTAATGAAAAACTGTTTTTT